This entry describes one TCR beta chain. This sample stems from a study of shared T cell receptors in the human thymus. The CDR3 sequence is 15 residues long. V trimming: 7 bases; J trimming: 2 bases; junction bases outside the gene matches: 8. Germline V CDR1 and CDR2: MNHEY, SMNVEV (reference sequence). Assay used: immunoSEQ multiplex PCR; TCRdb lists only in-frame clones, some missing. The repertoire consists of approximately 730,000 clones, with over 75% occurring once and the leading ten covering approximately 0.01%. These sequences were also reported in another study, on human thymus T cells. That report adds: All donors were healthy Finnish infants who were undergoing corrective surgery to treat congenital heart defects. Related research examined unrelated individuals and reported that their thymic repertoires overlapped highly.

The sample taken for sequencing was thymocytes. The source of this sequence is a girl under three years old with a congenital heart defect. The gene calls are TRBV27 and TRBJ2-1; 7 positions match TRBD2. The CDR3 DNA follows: TGTGCCAGCATGGTCGGCGGGGGAACCTACAATGAGCAGTTCTTC. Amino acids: CASMVGGGTYNEQFF.